This T cell receptor beta chain was sequenced during a study of tumor-infiltrating lymphocytes in localized non-small cell lung cancer. Study-level findings and limits: Recurrence-free survival showed no association with tumor T-cell fraction.

Data came from immunoSEQ multiplex PCR; TCRdb stores just in-frame clones and leaves some out. The sample holds approximately 12,000 clones, 55% to 75% seen once. Note on this clone: Its antigen is unidentified.

The TCR comes from a human donor with non-small cell lung cancer. Sequenced input: lung tumor tissue.

The DNA for the CDR3 is TGCGCCAGCAGCTTGGTCCCCCAGGGGACAGGAGCCAACGAGCAGTACTTC. Translation: CASSLVPQGTGANEQYF. This chain joins TRBV5-1 and TRBJ2-7; 8 nucleotides align to TRBD1. V was clipped by 0 bases and J by 5 bases; unmatched bases: 13. Per germline, CDR1 SGHRS and CDR2 YFSETQ. CDR3 size: 17 residues.